This T cell receptor (beta chain) was captured by sequencing in a study of T cells in Graves' hyperthyroidism and ophthalmopathy. The study excluded patients with uncontrolled infection, other autoimmune disease, pregnancy or lactation. Using RNA transcripts as the source, TCR beta CDR3 regions were amplified. HTBI primers were employed in a first-round RT-PCR of the TCR CDR3. MiXCR was run by TCRdb on the multiplex PCR reads, yielding one entry per CDR3 protein. This sample has a few hundred thousand distinct CDR3 sequences, with 15% to 19% found just once. Concerning this clonotype: No antigen is known for it.

Whole-study findings and limits: Ophthalmopathy was predicted by the model a median of roughly 6.7 months ahead of onset.

Germline loops: CDR1 SGDLS, CDR2 YYNGEE. The CDR3 totals 15 residues. V lost 1 base, J lost 4 bases, and 15 bases lay in between. The sample taken for sequencing was blood. The chain recombines TRBV9 with TRBJ2-7, with D possibly being TRBD2 (6 bases). The TCR was taken from a woman between 18 and 30 years old with Graves' hyperthyroidism. As DNA, the CDR3 is TGTGCCAGCAGCGTATCGGTAGGGGCGGGGTACGAGCAGTACTTC. Its protein is CASSVSVGAGYEQYF. Full variable domain (rest looked up from reference TRBV9 and TRBJ2-7): DSGVTQTPKHLITATGQRVTLRCSPRSGDLSVYWYQQSLDQGLQFLIQYYNGEERAKGNILERFSAQQFPDLHSELNLSSLELGDSALYFCASSVSVGAGYEQYFGPGTRLTVT.